The 31 T cell receptor beta chains below all came from one sample that was sequenced in a study of blood T cells in healthy people across ages. For the second PCR, which ran for roughly 7 to 11 cycles, a sample-barcoded 5' primer and a J-beta primer mix were used. Each CDR3 protein gets one entry after TCRdb re-called the 5' RACE reads with MiXCR. Here the sample spans about 1,800,000 distinct CDR3 sequences, approximately 30% being singletons. Sequencing was done on a sample of blood. The receptors come from a woman younger than 45 in good health.

This clonotype occurred a few times. The V call is TRBV5-1, the J call TRBJ1-2, with D perhaps matching TRBD1 (5 bases). V was cut by 0 bases and J by 8 bases, with 11 bases left in between. Germline V CDR1 and CDR2: SGHRS, YFSETQ. CDR3 size: 13 residues. The CDR3 region is CASSLAAGQGYTF. DNA of the CDR3: TGCGCCAGCAGCTTGGCTGCAGGGCAAGGCTACACCTTC.

This clonotype has at least ten counts. This chain connects TRBV29-1 to TRBJ2-3, with TRBD2 as a possible D gene (6 bases). Germline CDR1 is SQVTM and CDR2 is ANQGSEA. The CDR3 contains 15 residues. With 6 bases removed from V and 2 bases from J, the gap between germline ends came to 18 bases. The CDR3 coding sequence is TGCAGCGTCGACGGGACTCCTGGACTCACAGATACGCAGTATTTT. As protein: CSVDGTPGLTDTQYF.

This clonotype was seen at least ten times. CDR3 coding DNA: TGCAGTGCTAGAGCCGCCGGGACAGACCAAGAGACCCAGTACTTC. This sequence encodes CSARAAGTDQETQYF. V is TRBV20-1 and J is TRBJ2-5, with 7 bases aligning to TRBD1. V shed 1 base, J shed 0 bases, and the junction held 5 bases outside the gene matches. This CDR3 has 15 amino acids. Germline V gives CDR1 DFQATT, CDR2 SNEGSKA (reference sequence).

This clonotype was seen more than once but under ten times. The chain recombines TRBV20-1 with TRBJ1-5; D gene uncertain. Germline-derived CDR1 and CDR2 are DFQATT and SNEGSKA (reference sequence). The CDR3 sequence is 13 residues long. The V end was cut by 5 bases, the J end by 7 bases, with 15 bases between. The CDR3: CSAQSANRQPQHF. The CDR3 DNA reads TGCAGTGCTCAATCGGCGAACAGACAGCCCCAGCATTTT.

This clonotype was counted many times. The chain has TRBV18 and TRBJ2-7, with 10 bases aligning to TRBD2. The CDR3 length is 14 residues. With 6 bases clipped from V and 2 bases from J, the junction kept 4 bases outside the gene matches. Germline V gene data show CDR1 as KGHSH and CDR2 as LQKENI. The CDR3 nucleotides read TGTGCCAGCTCGACCGGGACTAGCGCCTACGAGCAGTACTTC. Protein sequence: CASSTGTSAYEQYF.

This clonotype was seen once. CDR3 sequence: CASSQGATGSGEQYF. The CDR3 DNA is TGCGCCAGCAGCCAAGGCGCAACAGGGAGCGGCGAGCAGTACTTC. The gene calls are TRBV4-3 and TRBJ2-5, with a possible D match to TRBD1 (6 bases). The closer fit of TRBJ2-7 to the DNA end suggests the J call may be wrong. The CDR3 runs 15 residues. The germline V gene encodes CDR1 LGHNA and CDR2 YSLEER.

The chain recombines TRBV11-1 with TRBJ2-1; 15 bases map to TRBD2. This CDR3 contains 16 residues. Germline V gene data show CDR1 as SGHAT and CDR2 as FQDESV (reference sequence). V gave up 5 bases and J gave up 8 bases; unmatched junction bases: 7. CDR3 sequence (DNA): TGTGCCAGCAGCCCTGGACTAGCGGGGGGGTGCGATGAGCAGTTCTTC. It codes for CASSPGLAGGCDEQFF.

This clonotype has more than one count but fewer than ten. This rearrangement joins TRBV12-3 or TRBV12-4 to TRBJ1-5, with D maybe TRBD1 (5 bases). The CDR3 loop spans 16 amino acids. The V gene lost 8 bases and the J gene lost 5 bases, with 22 bases spanning the gap. The CDR3 loop is CASSVDLNRPDQPQHF. The CDR3 DNA follows: TGTGCCAGCTCGGTAGACCTAAACAGGCCCGATCAGCCCCAGCATTTT.

Remarks on this clonotype: The germline gene is not matched at one end of the junction; a read error may be the cause. The chain joins TRBV7-2 to TRBJ2-5; tentatively, D is TRBD1 (7 bases). This CDR3 contains 15 residues. Per the germline V gene, CDR1 is SGHTA and CDR2 is FQGNSA. CDR3: CASSSGLRGAETRYF. CDR3 coding DNA: TGTGCCAGCAGCTCGGGACTCAGGGGGGCAGAGACCCGGTACTTC.

The V gene is TRBV5-1, the J gene TRBJ2-7; D ambiguous. Germline V gene lookup returns CDR1 SGHRS and CDR2 YFSETQ. The CDR3 consists of 13 residues. V lost 4 bases and J 3 bases, leaving 11 bases between the germline ends. The CDR3: CASSPKTLYEQYF. The DNA of the CDR3 is TGCGCCAGCAGCCCGAAGACGCTCTACGAGCAGTACTTC.

The gene calls are TRBV5-1 and TRBJ2-3; D is undetermined. Germline CDR1 SGHRS, CDR2 YFSETQ. Trimming cost V 5 bases and J 0 bases, with 13 bases left between them. The CDR3 has 15 amino acids. The CDR3 nucleotides read TGCGCCAGCAGACTCGCGGTTGGTAGCACAGATACGCAGTATTTT. Translation: CASRLAVGSTDTQYF.

The chain couples TRBV15 to TRBJ2-1; D gene ambiguous. Germline-derived CDR1 and CDR2 are LNHNV and YYDKDF (reference sequence). The CDR3 spans 14 residues. The germline V and J ends were trimmed by 5 bases and 8 bases, with 16 bases remaining between them. This CDR3 reads CATSSPSGSDEQFF. The CDR3 DNA is TGTGCCACCAGCTCCCCCTCAGGTTCTGATGAGCAGTTCTTC.

This clonotype showed up many times. This rearrangement joins TRBV5-1 to TRBJ2-7; TRBD1 matches at 8 bases. The ends lost 4 bases at V and 4 bases at J; junction bases unmatched: 7. Germline CDR1 and CDR2: SGHRS and YFSETQ. The CDR3 is made up of 14 amino acids. The CDR3 DNA reads as TGCGCCAGCAGCATTACTGACAGGGGATACGAGCAGTACTTC. Residues: CASSITDRGYEQYF.

This clonotype has ten or more counts. Sequence at one end of the junction differs from germline and may be a read error. The chain uses TRBV7-8 and TRBJ2-1; TRBD2 might be the D (7 bases). CDR3 length: 14 residues. Germline CDR1 reads SGHVS; CDR2 reads FQNEAQ. CDR3 loop: CASSLGGRANEQFF. The CDR3 nucleotides read TGTGCCAGCAGTTTAGGGGGGAGGGCGAATGAGCAGTTCTTC.

A few counts support this clonotype. This CDR3 is CASSPPGLSRTDTQYF. In nucleotides, the CDR3 is TGTGCCAGCAGCCCTCCCGGACTATCCCGCACAGATACGCAGTATTTT. This chain uses TRBV7-2 with TRBJ2-3; a weak D match, TRBD2 (6 bases). Trimming took off 5 bases at V and 1 base at J, with 16 bases between the two ends. The CDR3 sequence is 16 residues long. The germline V gene encodes CDR1 SGHTA and CDR2 FQGNSA.

The V and J genes are TRBV11-2 and TRBJ2-5; 8 bases align to TRBD1. After removal of 3 bases from V and 4 bases from J, the junction contained 4 bases not matched to a gene. CDR3 length equals 14 residues. CDR1 and CDR2 (germline): SGHAT, FQNNGV. The CDR3 region has the DNA TGTGCCAGCAGCTTGACAGGGGATCCAGAGACCCAGTACTTC. This translates into CASSLTGDPETQYF.

The V gene is TRBV7-2, the J gene TRBJ2-6; D remains unclear. V was clipped by 8 bases and J by 2 bases, with 13 bases between them. The CDR3 is 15 amino acids. CDR1 is SGHTA, CDR2 FQGNSA, per germline. The CDR3 here is CASGTASTGANVLTF. CDR3 nucleotides: TGTGCCAGCGGAACAGCCAGCACTGGGGCCAACGTCCTGACTTTC.

This clonotype was seen ten or more times. Just one base apart from a much larger clone, this may be a read error. This rearrangement joins TRBV29-1 to TRBJ2-7; a weak D match, TRBD1 (6 bases). Germline lookup yields CDR1 SQVTM and CDR2 ANQGSEA. The CDR3 runs 12 residues. The V end lost 2 bases, the J end lost 7 bases, and 12 bases lay between the germline ends. CDR3 region: CSVERRDNEQYF. In DNA, the CDR3 is TGCAGCGTTGAACGACGGGACAATGAGCAGTACTTC.

This clonotype was detected only a few times. V gene TRBV6-1 combines with J gene TRBJ1-5; a possible D gene is TRBD1 (6 bases). This CDR3 has 15 amino acids. Germline-derived CDR1 and CDR2 are MNHNS and SASEGT. The V end lost 6 bases, the J end lost 6 bases, and 18 bases lay between the germline ends. CDR3 sequence: CASSPLGQKGQPQHF. The CDR3 nucleotides read TGTGCCAGCAGCCCATTAGGACAGAAAGGTCAGCCCCAGCATTTT.

The gene calls are TRBV12-3 or TRBV12-4 and TRBJ2-7; a possible D gene is TRBD2 (6 bases). V was trimmed by 2 bases and J by 5 bases, leaving 16 bases between them. CDR3 length equals 15 residues. The CDR3 DNA reads TGTGCCAGCAGTTTATCGCGGGAACAGGCCCACGAGCAGTACTTC. Translated, it gives CASSLSREQAHEQYF.

V is TRBV20-1 and J is TRBJ2-1; the match to TRBD2 covers 8 bases. With 5 bases clipped from V and 6 bases from J, the junction kept 9 bases outside the gene matches. This CDR3 comprises 14 residues. The germline V gene has CDR1 DFQATT and CDR2 SNEGSKA (reference sequence). In DNA, the CDR3 is TGCAGTGCTGAGTCTGGGACTAGAATCAATGAGCAGTTCTTC. Protein sequence: CSAESGTRINEQFF.

This clonotype was counted only a few times. The rearrangement uses TRBV12-5 and TRBJ1-2; 7 positions agree with TRBD1. This CDR3 comprises 12 residues. The V and J ends lost 6 bases and 6 bases, in that order; junction bases with no gene match: 4. Per the germline V gene, CDR1 is LGHNT and CDR2 is FRNRAP. The CDR3 sequence: CASGETGNGYTF. The CDR3 nucleotides are TGTGCTAGTGGCGAGACAGGGAATGGCTACACCTTC.

Concerning this clonotype: A much bigger clone sits one base away, suggesting this may be a read error. The gene calls are TRBV5-5 and TRBJ2-6; D might be TRBD1 or TRBD2, each matching 5 bases. CDR1 and CDR2 (germline): SGHKS, YYEKEE (reference sequence). CDR3 length: 15 amino acids. DNA for the CDR3: TGTGCCAGCAGCTTGGTTATAACCGGGGCCAACGTCCGGACTTTC. Amino acid sequence: CASSLVITGANVRTF.

This clonotype was seen a few times. The chain combines TRBV6-5 with TRBJ2-5, with 15 bases aligning to TRBD2. Germline CDR1 and CDR2: MNHEY and SVGAGI. V gave up 2 bases and J gave up 3 bases; unmatched junction bases: 4. This CDR3 is built from 17 residues. CDR3 in DNA: TGTGCCAGCAGTTACGGGACTAGCGGGGGGCCCGAAGAGACCCAGTACTTC. Its protein is CASSYGTSGGPEETQYF.

This clonotype was counted ten times or more. The rearrangement links TRBV12-3 or TRBV12-4 to TRBJ1-5; possibly TRBD1 for D (5 bases). V was clipped by 1 base and J by 3 bases, with 10 bases between them. The CDR3 loop spans 15 amino acids. As DNA, the CDR3 is TGTGCCAGCAGTTTAGGCGGGGGGATCAATCAGCCCCAGCATTTT. Its translation: CASSLGGGINQPQHF.

The chain couples TRBV11-2 to TRBJ2-1, with a weak D call TRBD2 (5 bases). CDR1 and CDR2 (germline): SGHAT, FQNNGV. The CDR3 spans 13 residues. V was trimmed by 5 bases and J by 7 bases, leaving 12 bases between them. The CDR3 loop reads CASSIFTGNEQFF. In nucleotides, the CDR3 is TGTGCCAGCAGCATTTTTACGGGGAATGAGCAGTTCTTC.

The chain uses TRBV11-2 and TRBJ1-4; TRBD1 matches at 10 bases. J gave up 8 bases and V 10 bases, and 10 bases lay outside the gene matches. This CDR3 region has 14 residues. Germline V gene lookup returns CDR1 SGHAT and CDR2 FQNNGV. CDR3 nucleotide sequence: TGTGCCACGACAGCCGGGACAGGGGAAGAAAAACTGTTTTTT. Translated: CATTAGTGEEKLFF.

J is TRBJ2-7 and V is TRBV7-9; 7 bases map to TRBD2. Trimming removed 5 bases from V and 4 bases from J; junction bases left unmatched: 5. Germline V gives CDR1 SEHNR, CDR2 FQNEAQ (reference sequence). This CDR3 is built from 13 residues. The DNA of the CDR3 is TGTGCCAGCAGCCCGACTAGCAAATACGAGCAGTACTTC. Protein: CASSPTSKYEQYF.

This clonotype was observed many times. The rearrangement joins TRBV7-2 to TRBJ2-5; D might be TRBD2 (6 bases). V was trimmed by 1 base and J by 5 bases, leaving 11 bases between them. This CDR3 spans 14 amino acids. Looked up from germline, CDR1 is SGHTA and CDR2 is FQGNSA. CDR3 protein: CASSLGASAETQYF. Here the CDR3 DNA reads TGTGCCAGCAGCTTAGGGGCTAGCGCGGAGACCCAGTACTTC.

A remark on this clonotype: A much larger clonotype is one base distant, so this may be a read error. The genes are TRBV5-1 and TRBJ2-6; 7 bases agree with TRBD1. This CDR3 spans 17 amino acids. From germline, CDR1 is SGHRS and CDR2 YFSETQ. The CDR3 DNA sequence: TGCGCCAGCAGCTTGGAGGGGGCCCACTCTGAGGCCAACGTCCTGACTTTC. Amino acids: CASSLEGAHSEANVLTF.

This chain connects TRBV19 to TRBJ2-1; 12 nucleotides line up with TRBD1. The germline CDR1 and CDR2 sequences are LNHDA and SQIVND (reference sequence). Trimming cost V 4 bases and J 4 bases; bases outside gene matches: 8. The CDR3 is made up of 17 amino acids. CDR3 sequence (DNA): TGTGCCAGTAGTAAAACGGGACAGGGGGCGGCGTACAATGAGCAGTTCTTC. Amino acid sequence: CASSKTGQGAAYNEQFF.